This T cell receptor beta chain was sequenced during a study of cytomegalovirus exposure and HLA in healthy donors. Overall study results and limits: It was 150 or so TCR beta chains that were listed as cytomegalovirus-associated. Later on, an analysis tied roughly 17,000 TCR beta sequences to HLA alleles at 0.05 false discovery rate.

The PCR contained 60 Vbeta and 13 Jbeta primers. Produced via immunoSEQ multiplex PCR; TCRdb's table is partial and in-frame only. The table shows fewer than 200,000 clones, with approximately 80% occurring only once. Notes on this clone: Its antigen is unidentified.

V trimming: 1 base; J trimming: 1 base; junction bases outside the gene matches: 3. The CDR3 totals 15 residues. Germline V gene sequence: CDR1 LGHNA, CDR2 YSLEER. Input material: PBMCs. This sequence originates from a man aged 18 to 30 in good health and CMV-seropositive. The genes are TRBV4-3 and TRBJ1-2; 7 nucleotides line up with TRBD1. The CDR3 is CASSQGTGDNYGYTF. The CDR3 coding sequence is TGCGCCAGCAGCCAAGGTACAGGGGATAACTATGGCTACACCTTC.